These 12 T cell receptor beta chains came from one sample sequenced in a study of regulatory T cells in long-lasting Graves disease. As for time point: newly diagnosed GD, antithyroid drugs for less than 3 months. Extracted RNA from PBMCs served as the source of the TCR library. HTBI primers from iRepertoire and Arm-PCR of CDR3 regions yielded the TCR beta libraries. TCRdb used MiXCR to reprocess the multiplex PCR reads, holding one entry per CDR3 protein. Here the sample spans around 450,000 distinct CDR3 sequences, about 15% being singletons. Another study also made use of these data, one on T cells in Graves' hyperthyroidism and ophthalmopathy.

The source was peripheral blood mononuclear cells (PBMCs), collected at new diagnosis, from a patient treated with antithyroid drugs. The receptors derive from a woman in her twenties or thirties with Graves disease.

This chain joins TRBV29-1 and TRBJ2-5, with D unresolved. CDR1 and CDR2 (germline): SQVTM, ANQGSEA. The CDR3 length is 11 residues. Trimming removed 7 bases at V and 5 bases at J, with 11 bases between. CDR3 nucleotides: TGCAGCGGGGCCCACCGGGAGACCCAGTACTTC. Translating gives CSGAHRETQYF.

The chain has TRBV4-1 and TRBJ2-1, with TRBD2 identical over 9 bases. The CDR3 sequence is 18 residues long. V gave up 1 base and J gave up 2 bases; unmatched junction bases: 9. CDR1 is MGHRA, CDR2 YSYEKL, per germline. CDR3 amino acids: CASSQVGRLAGTYNEQFF. The CDR3 nucleotides are TGCGCCAGCAGCCAAGTTGGCCGGCTAGCGGGAACCTACAATGAGCAGTTCTTC.

This clonotype appeared many times. The chain links TRBV3-1 to TRBJ2-1; 10 bases are shared with TRBD2. There are 15 residues in the CDR3. Germline CDR1 LGHDT, CDR2 YNNKEL (reference sequence). V was pared by 3 bases and J by 5 bases, with 4 bases of the junction left unmatched. The CDR3 loop is CASSQGLAQNNEQFF. The CDR3 DNA reads TGTGCCAGCAGCCAGGGACTAGCGCAGAACAATGAGCAGTTCTTC.

This clonotype has a count of ten or more. The rearrangement joins TRBV11-2 to TRBJ2-1, with 13 bases that match TRBD2. The CDR3 runs 14 residues. V gave up 4 bases and J gave up 14 bases; unmatched junction bases: 8. Germline V gene data show CDR1 as SGHAT and CDR2 as FQNNGV. CDR3 DNA sequence: TGTGCCAGCAGCTCGACTAGCGGGAGGTTCGAGGAGTTCTTC. It translates to CASSSTSGRFEEFF.

Only a few counts were recorded for this clonotype. The rearrangement links TRBV4-1 to TRBJ1-4, with 10 nucleotides matching TRBD1. Unmatched junction bases numbered 4, after V lost 1 base and J lost 5 bases. CDR3 length equals 16 residues. The germline V gene has CDR1 MGHRA and CDR2 YSYEKL. In DNA form, the CDR3 reads TGCGCCAGCAGCCAAGCCCCGGGACAGGGGAATGAAAAACTGTTTTTT. It is translated as CASSQAPGQGNEKLFF.

This chain links TRBV12-3 or TRBV12-4 with TRBJ2-7, with 7 bases identical to TRBD1. After removal of 4 bases from V and 9 bases from J, the junction contained 6 bases not matched to a gene. This CDR3 spans 12 amino acids. CDR3 residues: CASSSEAGGQYF. In DNA form, the CDR3 reads TGTGCCAGCAGTTCGGAGGCAGGGGGGCAGTACTTC.

The rearrangement joins TRBV7-6 to TRBJ2-7; possibly TRBD1 for D (6 bases). This CDR3 region has 14 residues. The V end was cut by 6 bases, the J end by 2 bases, with 14 bases between. Looked up from germline, CDR1 is SGHVS and CDR2 is FNYEAQ. The CDR3 spells CASSDDRFPYEQYF. DNA for the CDR3: TGTGCCAGCAGTGACGACAGGTTTCCCTACGAGCAGTACTTC.

This clonotype has a count of ten or more. J is TRBJ2-3 and V is TRBV30; D is perhaps TRBD1 or TRBD2 (5 bases each). The germline CDR1 and CDR2 sequences are GTSNPN and SVGIG (reference sequence). V lost 4 bases to trimming and J lost 4 bases, with 12 bases between them. The CDR3 has 13 amino acids. The CDR3: CAWTWGSPDTQYF. CDR3 sequence (DNA): TGTGCCTGGACCTGGGGGAGTCCAGATACGCAGTATTTT.

The table lists this clonotype with a few counts. This chain uses TRBV29-1 with TRBJ2-2; perhaps TRBD2 as D (6 bases). Germline V gene lookup returns CDR1 SQVTM and CDR2 ANQGSEA. CDR3 length equals 15 residues. V dropped 2 bases and J dropped 0 bases, with 10 bases sitting between them. The CDR3 nucleotides read TGCAGCGTTGAACGCGGGAACTCGAACACCGGGGAGCTGTTTTTT. Encoded protein: CSVERGNSNTGELFF.

This clonotype appeared once. A much larger clone differs by one base, so this may be a read error. The chain has TRBV6-1 and TRBJ2-7; 15 bases are a match to TRBD2. The CDR3 has 17 residues. Germline CDR1 is MNHNS and CDR2 is SASEGT. CDR3 in amino acids: CASSGLAGGPSLYKQYF. CDR3 in DNA: TGTGCCAGCTCCGGACTAGCGGGAGGGCCTTCCCTCTACAAGCAGTACTTC.

A single count supports this clonotype. The genes are TRBV19 and TRBJ1-5; unclear D gene. The germline CDR1 and CDR2 sequences are LNHDA and SQIVND (reference sequence). This CDR3 contains 16 residues. Trimming stripped 0 bases from V and 3 bases from J, with 12 bases between. The CDR3 nucleotides read TGTGCCAGTAGTATAGATCAGGCGGATTACAATCAGCCCCAGCATTTT. It yields the protein CASSIDQADYNQPQHF.

V usage is TRBV5-5 and J usage is TRBJ1-5; D not certain. V lost 7 bases to trimming and J lost 3 bases, with 17 bases between them. CDR1 and CDR2 (germline): SGHKS, YYEKEE (reference sequence). This CDR3 is 15 amino acids long. The CDR3 DNA sequence: TGTGCCAGCGGTAGAGGAGTGGATCCCAATCAGCCCCAGCATTTT. Protein product: CASGRGVDPNQPQHF.